Detailed here is one T cell receptor (beta chain). The record originates from a study of T cells in Graves' hyperthyroidism and ophthalmopathy. Study details: Pretreatment peripheral blood was obtained at initial diagnosis.

Amplified TCR beta CDR3 regions came from RNA transcripts. The TCR CDR3 was amplified in a first-round RT-PCR using the HTBI primer set. TCRdb redid the calling of the multiplex PCR reads with MiXCR, one entry per CDR3 protein. This table holds a few hundred thousand distinct CDR3 sequences, approximately 15% found once. Trimming took 5 bases from V and 4 from J, leaving 18 bases between them. The CDR3 is 17 amino acids. In germline, CDR1 is SGHTA, CDR2 FQGTGA. The receptor was isolated from a woman aged 18-29 years with Graves' hyperthyroidism. The sequenced sample was blood. The V gene is TRBV7-3, the J gene TRBJ2-6; TRBD1 is a possible D gene (5 bases). CDR3 bases: TGTGCCAGCAGCGATCGGACATCCTTTATGGGGGCCAACGTCCTGACTTTC. Translation gives CASSDRTSFMGANVLTF.